These 27 T cell receptor beta chains originate from one sample sequenced in a study of human T cells and chemical hapten exposure. TCRdb re-analysed the RACE reads in MiXCR, keeping a single row per CDR3 protein. The sample holds about 290,000 distinct CDR3 sequences, roughly 7.7% seen once. Time point indicated: pre-sensitization, week 0. Noted treatment: therapeutic diphenylcyclopropenone sensitization with weekly scalp DPC. This sample comprised whole blood, obtained in connection with sensitization to the hapten diphenylcyclopropenone (DPC). Receptors were obtained from a man between 18 and 35 years old with alopecia areata. Some clones in this sample may be carry-over from other donors' samples.

This clonotype appeared a few times. The chain joins TRBV29-1 to TRBJ1-3; D gene uncertain. The CDR3 extends over 15 amino acids. Germline V gene sequence: CDR1 SQVTM, CDR2 ANQGSEA. Trimming shortened V by 1 base and J by 0 bases, and 10 bases separated the two germline ends. CDR3 loop: CSVEGEGYSGNTIYF. The CDR3 DNA follows: TGCAGCGTTGAAGGAGAAGGTTACTCTGGAAACACCATATATTTT.

This clonotype was seen ten or more times. This chain links TRBV6-1 with TRBJ2-7; TRBD1 is a possible D gene (5 bases). Trimming took 4 bases from V and 2 from J, leaving 9 bases between them. Germline-derived CDR1 and CDR2 are MNHNS and SASEGT. The CDR3 has 13 residues. The CDR3 here is CASSVTAAYEQYF. The CDR3, as DNA: TGTGCCAGCAGTGTGACAGCTGCCTACGAGCAGTACTTC.

The rearrangement links TRBV5-1 to TRBJ2-1; TRBD1 is a possible D gene (6 bases). The ends were cut back, 7 bases at V and 5 bases at J, with 16 bases in the middle. The CDR3 length is 14 residues. Looked up from germline, CDR1 is SGHRS and CDR2 is YFSETQ. DNA for the CDR3: TGCGCCAGCCATGAGACAGGTCAGGACAATGAGCAGTTCTTC. It is translated as CASHETGQDNEQFF.

This clonotype was observed a few times. J is TRBJ2-7 and V is TRBV10-3; perhaps TRBD1 as D (6 bases). V lost 10 bases and J lost 6, with 31 bases in between. The germline gives CDR1 ENHRY, CDR2 SYGVKD. The CDR3 extends over 17 amino acids. DNA for the CDR3: TGTGCCACTAAAGGAAACAGGGCCGACCACCTAACGGGCGAGCAGTACGTC. It yields the protein CATKGNRADHLTGEQYV.

V gene TRBV5-1 combines with J gene TRBJ2-1, with D perhaps TRBD2 (6 bases). CDR3 size: 16 residues. Trimming stripped 0 bases from V and 7 bases from J, with 17 bases between. Germline V lookup: CDR1 SGHRS, CDR2 YFSETQ. The CDR3 protein is CASSLGLVLSHNEQFF. CDR3 DNA: TGCGCCAGCAGCTTGGGACTAGTCCTCTCGCATAATGAGCAGTTCTTC. Using reference TRBV5-1 and TRBJ2-1 for the parts outside the CDR3, the full variable domain is KAGVTQTPRYLIKTRGQQVTLSCSPISGHRSVSWYQQTPGQGLQFLFEYFSETQRNKGNFPGRFSGRQFSNSRSEMNVSTLELGDSALYLCASSLGLVLSHNEQFFGPGTRLTVL.

This clonotype showed up many times. The rearrangement uses TRBV7-2 and TRBJ2-2; TRBD1 agrees at 7 bases. The CDR3 is 15 amino acids. Germline V gene data show CDR1 as SGHTA and CDR2 as FQGNSA. With 5 bases clipped from V and 2 bases from J, the junction kept 5 bases outside the gene matches. The CDR3 DNA reads TGTGCCAGCAGCGTGACAGGGCAAAACACCGGGGAGCTGTTTTTT. Translated, it gives CASSVTGQNTGELFF. Looking up the rest from reference TRBV7-2 and TRBJ2-2 gives the full variable domain: GAGVSQSPSNKVTEKGKDVELRCDPISGHTALYWYRQSLGQGLEFLIYFQGNSAPDKSGLPSDRFSAERTGGSVSTLTIQRTQQEDSAVYLCASSVTGQNTGELFFGEGSRLTVL.

This clonotype was observed at least ten times. The chain uses TRBV27 and TRBJ1-5; the D gene is possibly TRBD1 (5 bases). Trimming removed 5 bases from V and 4 bases from J, with 12 bases in between. Germline V gene data show CDR1 as MNHEY and CDR2 as SMNVEV (reference sequence). CDR3 length equals 14 residues. The DNA for the CDR3 is TGTGCCAGCAGTGGGACCCTGGGGAATCAGCCCCAGCATTTT. This gives the protein CASSGTLGNQPQHF.

This rearrangement joins TRBV6-1 to TRBJ2-1; 9 bases are shared with TRBD2. Germline V gives CDR1 MNHNS, CDR2 SASEGT. The CDR3 extends over 19 amino acids. J lost 0 bases, V lost 3 bases, and 12 bases had no gene match. The CDR3 DNA sequence: TGTGCCAGCAGTGAGGACGGAGCGGGGGGTTTCAGCTCCTACAATGAGCAGTTCTTC. Translation: CASSEDGAGGFSSYNEQFF.

V is TRBV7-2 and J is TRBJ1-1; no definite D call. This CDR3 region has 14 residues. Germline values: CDR1 SGHTA, CDR2 FQGNSA. V was shortened by 2 bases and J by 6 bases, with 13 bases between the two germline ends. Here the CDR3 reads CASSLLLDDSEAFF. DNA of the CDR3: TGTGCCAGCAGCTTATTGTTGGACGACTCTGAAGCTTTCTTT.

This clonotype was observed at least ten times. The genes are TRBV20-1 and TRBJ1-1, with D possibly matching TRBD1 (5 bases). The ends were cut back, 4 bases at V and 0 bases at J, with 24 bases in the middle. Germline V CDR1 and CDR2: DFQATT, SNEGSKA (reference sequence). CDR3 size: 18 residues. CDR3 protein: CSAKPLRDGTIMNTEAFF. The CDR3 DNA reads as TGCAGTGCTAAGCCCCTTCGGGACGGGACTATTATGAACACTGAAGCTTTCTTT.

J is TRBJ2-3 and V is TRBV29-1; 9 nucleotides line up with TRBD2. CDR3 length: 15 amino acids. Trimming removed 4 bases from V and 3 bases from J; junction bases left unmatched: 8. CDR1 SQVTM and CDR2 ANQGSEA come from the germline V gene. The CDR3, as DNA: TGCAGCGTTGTAGGTCGCGGGAGGGCGACAGATACGCAGTATTTT. Translation: CSVVGRGRATDTQYF.

This chain uses TRBV7-9 with TRBJ2-7; D is unclear. This CDR3 is 14 amino acids long. V dropped 5 bases and J dropped 5 bases, with 16 bases sitting between them. The germline V gene encodes CDR1 SEHNR and CDR2 FQNEAQ (reference sequence). For the CDR3, the DNA is TGTGCCAGCAGCCAACGGAACTATAACAACGAGCAGTACTTC. This codes for CASSQRNYNNEQYF.

The rearrangement joins TRBV10-3 to TRBJ2-5; D may correspond to TRBD1 or TRBD2 (5 bases each). Germline CDR1 ENHRY, CDR2 SYGVKD. CDR3 length equals 16 residues. The V end was cut by 5 bases, the J end by 4 bases, with 20 bases between. The CDR3 reads CAISHTGTVNGETQYF. CDR3 sequence (DNA): TGTGCCATCAGTCATACCGGGACGGTCAACGGAGAGACCCAGTACTTC.

This clonotype has only a few counts. The chain is built from TRBV6-2 or TRBV6-3 and TRBJ2-7; TRBD1 aligns across 7 bases. This CDR3 is built from 15 residues. With 2 bases clipped from V and 4 bases from J, the junction kept 8 bases outside the gene matches. Germline V lookup: CDR1 MNHEY, CDR2 SVGEGT. The CDR3 here is CASSYNPGQRYEQYF. The CDR3 region has the DNA TGTGCCAGCAGTTACAACCCGGGACAGCGGTACGAGCAGTACTTC.

The chain has TRBV28 and TRBJ2-5; either TRBD1 or TRBD2 may fit D (5 bases each). The V gene's germline CDR1 is MDHEN and CDR2 SYDVKM. V gave up 4 bases and J gave up 5 bases, with 17 bases separating them. CDR3 length: 15 amino acids. The CDR3 spells CASSSDRGRTETQYF. The DNA of the CDR3 is TGTGCCAGCAGTTCAGATAGGGGACGTACTGAGACCCAGTACTTC.

This rearrangement joins TRBV7-2 to TRBJ2-5; TRBD1 matches at 8 bases. The CDR3 has 14 amino acids. Germline CDR1 SGHTA, CDR2 FQGNSA. The V and J ends lost 7 bases and 4 bases, in that order; junction bases with no gene match: 8. The CDR3 here is CASNDRGLRETQYF. CDR3 in DNA: TGTGCCAGCAACGACAGGGGACTCCGAGAGACCCAGTACTTC.

This clonotype was counted between two and nine times. J is TRBJ1-1 and V is TRBV3-1; possible D gene TRBD1, 5 bases. The V gene's germline CDR1 is LGHDT and CDR2 YNNKEL (reference sequence). The CDR3 consists of 17 residues. Trimming left V 4 bases short and J 2 bases short, with 20 bases between. This CDR3 reads CASSRPPFGTGNTEAFF. For the CDR3, the DNA is TGTGCCAGCAGCCGCCCCCCATTCGGGACCGGTAACACTGAAGCTTTCTTT.

This clonotype was observed at least ten times. V is TRBV11-2 and J is TRBJ2-6; perhaps D is TRBD1 or TRBD2 (5 bases each). This CDR3 contains 18 residues. Germline CDR1 is SGHAT and CDR2 is FQNNGV. Between the trimmed V and J ends, which lost 5 bases and 0 bases, there was a span of 17 bases. The CDR3 nucleotides are TGTGCCAGCAGCACTCGCCGGGACCGAAACTCTGGGGCCAACGTCCTGACTTTC. Amino acid sequence: CASSTRRDRNSGANVLTF.

The genes are TRBV7-2 and TRBJ2-3, with TRBD2 as a possible D gene (6 bases). The CDR3 is made up of 15 amino acids. Trimming removed 5 bases at V and 1 base at J, with 13 bases between. Per germline, CDR1 SGHTA and CDR2 FQGNSA. CDR3 DNA sequence: TGTGCCAGCAGCCCGGACTATCTCCGCACAGATACGCAGTATTTT. Translating gives CASSPDYLRTDTQYF.

V usage is TRBV6-1 and J usage is TRBJ1-1; no definite D call. V was cut by 10 bases and J by 4 bases, with 13 bases left in between. This CDR3 is built from 12 residues. The germline V gene has CDR1 MNHNS and CDR2 SASEGT. The CDR3: CATQAGSTEAFF. CDR3 sequence (DNA): TGTGCCACGCAGGCGGGGAGCACTGAAGCTTTCTTT.

This clonotype has at least ten counts. This chain links TRBV12-3 or TRBV12-4 with TRBJ1-1; D gene unclear. The length of the CDR3 is 13 residues. With 6 bases removed from V and 0 bases from J, the gap between germline ends came to 8 bases. CDR3 amino acids: CASSPGLNTEAFF. The CDR3 DNA sequence: TGTGCCAGCAGCCCTGGTTTGAACACTGAAGCTTTCTTT.

The chain is built from TRBV3-1 and TRBJ1-5, with D possibly TRBD1 on 5 matching bases. CDR3 length equals 15 residues. Germline values: CDR1 LGHDT, CDR2 YNNKEL (reference sequence). V was shortened by 1 base and J by 4 bases, with 11 bases between the two germline ends. Written as DNA, the CDR3 is TGTGCCAGCAGCCAAGGCCAGGGTCGAAATCAGCCCCAGCATTTT. It codes for CASSQGQGRNQPQHF.

V usage is TRBV6-6 and J usage is TRBJ2-1, with 9 bases matching TRBD1. Germline V gene lookup returns CDR1 MNHNY and CDR2 SVGAGI (reference sequence). V shed 2 bases and J 8 bases; nucleotides not matched to a gene: 4. The CDR3 runs 14 residues. The CDR3 DNA is TGTGCCAGCAGTTACCTACAGGGGGCGGATGAGCAGTTCTTC. This encodes CASSYLQGADEQFF.

The V call is TRBV5-1, the J call TRBJ2-5; 8 positions agree with TRBD1. The CDR3 extends over 14 amino acids. The germline V gene encodes CDR1 SGHRS and CDR2 YFSETQ. V lost 0 bases, J lost 5 bases, and 3 bases stayed unmatched. As DNA, the CDR3 is TGCGCCAGCAGCTTGGCAGGGGGCGATGAGACCCAGTACTTC. Residues: CASSLAGGDETQYF.

This clonotype has just a few counts. The V gene is TRBV7-2, the J gene TRBJ2-2, with D possibly being TRBD1 (6 bases). This CDR3 is 16 amino acids long. V was pared by 2 bases and J by 6 bases, with 16 bases between. Germline CDR1 reads SGHTA; CDR2 reads FQGNSA. CDR3 DNA: TGTGCCAGCAGCTTATTGCTGGGCACAGGGCCCGGGGAGCTGTTTTTT. It is translated as CASSLLLGTGPGELFF.

V is TRBV20-1 and J is TRBJ1-5; TRBD1 aligns across 7 bases. The CDR3 runs 17 residues. The germline gives CDR1 DFQATT, CDR2 SNEGSKA (reference sequence). The junction had 9 bases not matched to a gene; V was cut back by 1 base and J by 0 bases. Here the CDR3 DNA reads TGCAGTGCTAGAGGGGAAGACAGGGTGTATAGCAATCAGCCCCAGCATTTT. This sequence encodes CSARGEDRVYSNQPQHF.

This chain connects TRBV14 to TRBJ2-5; 7 positions match TRBD1. This CDR3 has 13 amino acids. Germline V gives CDR1 SGHDN, CDR2 FVKESK. V gave up 5 bases and J gave up 7 bases; unmatched junction bases: 7. This chain's CDR3 is CASSVDRPSTQYF. DNA of the CDR3: TGTGCCAGCAGCGTGGACAGGCCTTCGACCCAGTACTTC.